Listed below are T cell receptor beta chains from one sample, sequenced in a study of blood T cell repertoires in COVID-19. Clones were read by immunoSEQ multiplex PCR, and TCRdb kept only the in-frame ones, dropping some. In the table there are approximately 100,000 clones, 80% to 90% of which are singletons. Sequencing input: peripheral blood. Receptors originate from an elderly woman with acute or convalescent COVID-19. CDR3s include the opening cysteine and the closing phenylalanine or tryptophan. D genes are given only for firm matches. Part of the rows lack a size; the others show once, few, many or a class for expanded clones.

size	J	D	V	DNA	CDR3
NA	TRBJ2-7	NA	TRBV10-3	TGTGCCATCAAGAAGGAAGGGGCAGGCGAGCAGTACTTC	CAIKKEGAGEQYF
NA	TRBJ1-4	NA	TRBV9	TGTGCCAGCAGCCCATGGGGACAACCCGGGATTGGAGAAAAACTGTTTTTT	CASSPWGQPGIGEKLFF
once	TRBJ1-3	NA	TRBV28	TGTGCCAGCAGTACCGGTACAGGGATCTCTGGAAACACCATATATTTT	CASSTGTGISGNTIYF
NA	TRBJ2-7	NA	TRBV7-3	TGTGCCAGCAGCTTAGGTCCCGGGGACTACGAGCAGTACTTC	CASSLGPGDYEQYF
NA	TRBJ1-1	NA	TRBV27	TGTGCCAGCAGTCGCCCGGGTGCGAACACTGAAGCTTTCTTT	CASSRPGANTEAFF
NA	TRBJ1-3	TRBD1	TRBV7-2	TGTGCCAGCAGCTTAGACAGGGGGTGGGACACCATATATTTT	CASSLDRGWDTIYF
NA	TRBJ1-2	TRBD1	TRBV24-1	TGTGCCACCTGGGGCCCCCCCGGGACAGGGATCTATGGCTACACCTTC	CATWGPPGTGIYGYTF
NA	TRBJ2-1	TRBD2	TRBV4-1	TGCGCCAGCAGCCAAGAGTCGGGGGGGCCTAGTGAGCAGTTCTTC	CASSQESGGPSEQFF
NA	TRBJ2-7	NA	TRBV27	TGTGCCAGCAGTTTTTCTTCTGGGCCCTACGAGCAGTACTTC	CASSFSSGPYEQYF
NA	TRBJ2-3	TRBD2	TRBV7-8	TGTGCCAGCAGCTTACCCTGGACTAGCGGGGGCACAGATACGCAGTATTTT	CASSLPWTSGGTDTQYF
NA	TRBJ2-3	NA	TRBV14	TGTGCCAGCAGTTCGACTCGCACAGATACGCAGTATTTT	CASSSTRTDTQYF
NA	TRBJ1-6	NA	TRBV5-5	TGTGCCAGCAGCTTGGGGGGTCCAGGGGCTAATTCACCCCTCCACTTT	CASSLGGPGANSPLHF
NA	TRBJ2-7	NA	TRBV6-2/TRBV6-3	TGTGCCAGCAGCTCCGGCGAGCAGTACTTC	CASSSGEQYF
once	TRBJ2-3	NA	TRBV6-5	TGTGCCAGCAGTTACGGGGGGACTAGCACAGATACGCAGTATTTT	CASSYGGTSTDTQYF